What follows are 26 T cell receptor beta chains derived from one specimen sequenced in a study of T cell changes during pregnancy in multiple sclerosis. Here immunoSEQ multiplex PCR was the method, and the copy in TCRdb shows in-frame clones only, minus some. Of roughly 48,000 clones detected, around 90% appear once; the ten largest clones hold around 1.2%. The source was CD4+ T cells from peripheral blood mononuclear cells, collected in the second trimester of pregnancy. These receptor sequences come from a female donor with multiple sclerosis, enrolled in a pregnancy study.

V usage is TRBV30 and J usage is TRBJ1-3, with 9 nucleotides matching TRBD1. Trimming at V came to 5 bases and at J to 4 bases, leaving 0 bases not matched to a gene. CDR1 is GTSNPN and CDR2 is SVGIG in the germline V gene (reference sequence). This CDR3 has 12 amino acids. The CDR3 loop is CAWGTGGNTIYF. For the CDR3, the DNA is TGTGCCTGGGGGACAGGGGGAAACACCATATATTTT.

The table lists this clone with a few counts. This chain connects TRBV28 to TRBJ2-1; D unclear. The V and J ends lost 5 bases and 9 bases respectively, with 20 bases between them. Germline CDR1 and CDR2: MDHEN and SYDVKM. This CDR3 is 15 amino acids long. The CDR3 bases are TGTGCCAGCAGTCCCATGCCCTCCGCCTGGCCTGAGCAGTTCTTC. Translating gives CASSPMPSAWPEQFF.

This sequence joins TRBV6-6 and TRBJ1-2, with D tentatively TRBD1 (5 bases). CDR1 is MNHNY and CDR2 is SVGAGI in the germline V gene (reference sequence). This CDR3 is 13 amino acids long. The V gene lost 6 bases and the J gene lost 1 base, with 9 bases spanning the gap. For the CDR3, the DNA is TGTGCCAGCAGACCGGGACTTAACTATGGCTACACCTTC. This encodes CASRPGLNYGYTF.

J is TRBJ1-5 and V is TRBV7-2; 8 bases match TRBD1. The germline V gene encodes CDR1 SGHTA and CDR2 FQGNSA. The CDR3 sequence is 17 residues long. With V trimmed by 5 bases and J by 3 bases, 12 bases remained unmatched. The CDR3: CASSPTGGEQYNQPQHF. The CDR3 DNA sequence: TGTGCCAGCAGCCCAACAGGGGGGGAACAGTACAATCAGCCCCAGCATTTT.

This clone showed up just once. V gene TRBV5-1 combines with J gene TRBJ2-1, with 7 bases fitting TRBD2. Unmatched junction bases numbered 10, after V lost 3 bases and J lost 4 bases. From germline, CDR1 is SGHRS and CDR2 YFSETQ. The CDR3 has 16 amino acids. This CDR3 is CASSSGTSAAYNEQFF. For the CDR3, the DNA is TGCGCCAGCAGCTCCGGAACTAGCGCCGCATACAATGAGCAGTTCTTC.

This clone showed up just a few times. The chain joins TRBV29-1 to TRBJ2-7; the D is unclear. The germline V gene encodes CDR1 SQVTM and CDR2 ANQGSEA. This CDR3 is 14 amino acids long. The V gene lost 1 base and the J gene lost 7 bases, with 17 bases spanning the gap. CDR3 nucleotide sequence: TGCAGCGTTGAAGTCGCTGATCTGACGAGGGAGCAGTACTTC. It specifies CSVEVADLTREQYF.

The genes are TRBV14 and TRBJ1-2; D remains ambiguous. This CDR3 comprises 14 residues. V was shortened by 5 bases and J by 5 bases, with 15 bases between the two germline ends. Germline V CDR1 and CDR2: SGHDN, FVKESK. Here the CDR3 reads CASSSNGEGYGYTF. The DNA of the CDR3 is TGTGCCAGCAGCTCTAACGGCGAGGGATATGGCTACACCTTC. Variable domain in full (rest from reference TRBV14 and TRBJ1-2): EAGVTQFPSHSVIEKGQTVTLRCDPISGHDNLYWYRRVMGKEIKFLLHFVKESKQDESGMPNNRFLAERTGGTYSTLKVQPAELEDSGVYFCASSSNGEGYGYTFGSGTRLTVV.

This chain connects TRBV28 to TRBJ1-1, with a weak D call TRBD1 (5 bases). Germline V CDR1 and CDR2: MDHEN, SYDVKM. V dropped 6 bases and J dropped 1 base, with 15 bases sitting between them. The CDR3 spans 15 residues. CDR3 residues: CASSQSRRGNTEAFF. The DNA of the CDR3 is TGTGCCAGCAGCCAATCCCGTAGGGGGAACACTGAAGCTTTCTTT. The variable domain in full, with the rest retrieved from reference TRBV28 and TRBJ1-1, is DVKVTQSSRYLVKRTGEKVFLECVQDMDHENMFWYRQDPGLGLRLIYFSYDVKMKEKGDIPEGYSVSREKKERFSLILESASTNQTSMYLCASSQSRRGNTEAFFGQGTRLTVV.

This clone was found a few times. The genes are TRBV29-1 and TRBJ1-1, with 9 bases fitting TRBD1. V shed 7 bases, J shed 4 bases, and the junction held 4 bases outside the gene matches. CDR3 length: 12 amino acids. Germline V gene sequence: CDR1 SQVTM, CDR2 ANQGSEA. CDR3 coding DNA: TGCAGCGCCCACAGGGGGCTCACTGAAGCTTTCTTT. Translated: CSAHRGLTEAFF. The full variable domain, in which reference TRBV29-1 and TRBJ1-1 provide the parts outside the CDR3, is SAVISQKPSRDICQRGTSLTIQCQVDSQVTMMFWYRQQPGQSLTLIATANQGSEATYESGFVIDKFPISRPNLTFSTLTVSNMSPEDSSIYLCSAHRGLTEAFFGQGTRLTVV.

V is TRBV6-1 and J is TRBJ2-7, with D possibly matching TRBD1 (5 bases). Germline CDR1 reads MNHNS; CDR2 reads SASEGT. The CDR3 is made up of 13 amino acids. The V gene lost 6 bases and the J gene lost 3 bases, with 12 bases spanning the gap. CDR3 nucleotides: TGTGCCAGCAGACTGACAGAGTACTACGAGCAGTACTTC. Its translation: CASRLTEYYEQYF.

The chain links TRBV6-6 to TRBJ1-1; tentative D call: TRBD1 (5 bases). Germline CDR1 is MNHNY and CDR2 is SVGAGI (reference sequence). V gave up 6 bases and J gave up 4 bases, with 12 bases separating them. The CDR3 has 13 amino acids. The CDR3 nucleotides are TGTGCCAGCAGAGGGTTAGGGGTCACTGAAGCTTTCTTT. This translates into CASRGLGVTEAFF.

The chain uses TRBV4-3 and TRBJ2-4; the D gene is possibly TRBD1 (5 bases). CDR3 length: 14 amino acids. The V gene's germline CDR1 is LGHNA and CDR2 YSLEER. V lost 2 bases, J lost 7 bases, and 12 bases lay in between. Written as DNA, the CDR3 is TGCGCCAGCAGCCAACTGCAAGGGGCGAACATTCAGTACTTC. Its protein is CASSQLQGANIQYF.

This sequence joins TRBV28 and TRBJ2-3; maybe TRBD1 (5 bases). CDR3 length equals 15 residues. Looked up from germline, CDR1 is MDHEN and CDR2 is SYDVKM. V dropped 5 bases and J dropped 0 bases, with 12 bases sitting between them. Here the CDR3 reads CASSGQATSTDTQYF. Here the CDR3 DNA reads TGTGCCAGCAGTGGACAAGCTACTAGCACAGATACGCAGTATTTT. Using reference TRBV28 and TRBJ2-3 for the parts outside the CDR3, the full variable domain is DVKVTQSSRYLVKRTGEKVFLECVQDMDHENMFWYRQDPGLGLRLIYFSYDVKMKEKGDIPEGYSVSREKKERFSLILESASTNQTSMYLCASSGQATSTDTQYFGPGTRLTVL.

This clone has only one observation. V usage is TRBV5-4 and J usage is TRBJ2-2; 13 bases are shared with TRBD2. The trim removed 2 bases at V and 4 bases at J, leaving 2 bases unmatched. The CDR3 is 16 amino acids. The germline V gene has CDR1 SGHNT and CDR2 YYREEE (reference sequence). The CDR3 loop is CASSFTSGRATGELFF. CDR3 nucleotide sequence: TGTGCCAGCAGCTTCACTAGCGGGAGGGCCACCGGGGAGCTGTTTTTT.

The gene calls are TRBV5-1 and TRBJ2-5; possible D gene TRBD1, 8 bases. The J call is doubtful: the DNA matches TRBJ2-7 better. Germline V lookup: CDR1 SGHRS, CDR2 YFSETQ. This CDR3 region has 17 residues. In DNA, the CDR3 is TGCGCCAGCAGCTTGGCCCCTGGGACAGGCGGGGGCTACGAGCAGTACTTC. Translated: CASSLAPGTGGGYEQYF.

In this sample, this clone turned up a few times. V is TRBV6-5 and J is TRBJ1-1, with a weak D call TRBD1 (6 bases). The V end lost 6 bases, the J end lost 5 bases, and 13 bases lay between the germline ends. The CDR3 length is 13 residues. Germline lookup yields CDR1 MNHEY and CDR2 SVGAGI. This CDR3 reads CASSLWQGTEAFF. The CDR3 DNA sequence: TGTGCCAGCAGCCTCTGGCAGGGGACTGAAGCTTTCTTT.

J is TRBJ2-3 and V is TRBV18, with 8 bases lining up with TRBD1. Germline V gene sequence: CDR1 KGHSH, CDR2 LQKENI. The J segment lost 0 bases and the V segment lost 0 bases, leaving 11 bases of the junction unmatched. CDR3 length equals 19 residues. CDR3 nucleotide sequence: TGTGCCAGCTCACCACCGAATTTCGCAGGGGGCTTAAGCACAGATACGCAGTATTTT. The encoded protein is CASSPPNFAGGLSTDTQYF.

This clone came up once. The CDR3 nucleotides are TGTGCCATCGGGACCGGGACAGGGGTGGGCACAGATACGCAGTATTTT. Translating it yields CAIGTGTGVGTDTQYF. The chain is built from TRBV10-3 and TRBJ2-3; 10 nucleotides line up with TRBD1. V gave up 8 bases and J gave up 1 base; unmatched junction bases: 9. CDR1 is ENHRY, CDR2 SYGVKD, per germline. The CDR3 consists of 16 residues.

The V and J genes are TRBV2 and TRBJ1-5; the D is unclear. V was trimmed by 5 bases and J by 2 bases, leaving 10 bases between them. Per the germline V gene, CDR1 is SNHLY and CDR2 is FYNNEI. This CDR3 contains 14 residues. This CDR3 reads CASSRESGNQPQHF. CDR3 nucleotide sequence: TGTGCCAGCAGTCGAGAGTCGGGCAATCAGCCCCAGCATTTT.

The genes are TRBV5-1 and TRBJ1-1; 8 bases agree with TRBD1. Looked up from germline, CDR1 is SGHRS and CDR2 is YFSETQ. The CDR3 is made up of 15 amino acids. V lost 4 bases to trimming and J lost 1 base; unmatched junction nucleotides: 6. The CDR3 here is CASSPPGQGNTEAFF. DNA of the CDR3: TGCGCCAGCAGCCCTCCCGGACAGGGGAACACTGAAGCTTTCTTT.

The chain has TRBV4-1 and TRBJ2-3, with TRBD1 matching over 10 bases. V trimming: 1 base; J trimming: 2 bases; junction bases outside the gene matches: 3. CDR1 MGHRA and CDR2 YSYEKL come from the germline V gene. There are 16 residues in the CDR3. This chain's CDR3 is CASSQGDRGTTDTQYF. CDR3 nucleotide sequence: TGCGCCAGCAGCCAAGGGGACAGGGGTACCACAGATACGCAGTATTTT.

This rearrangement joins TRBV5-1 to TRBJ2-1; TRBD2 agrees at 7 bases. The CDR3 runs 15 residues. Germline CDR1 is SGHRS and CDR2 is YFSETQ. V lost 0 bases to trimming and J lost 2 bases; unmatched junction nucleotides: 2. The CDR3 DNA follows: TGCGCCAGCAGCTTGGGGGAGGGGCCCTACAATGAGCAGTTCTTC. Translating it yields CASSLGEGPYNEQFF.

The J gene is TRBJ2-3, the V gene TRBV9; TRBD2 matches at 9 bases. The CDR3 runs 17 residues. From germline, CDR1 is SGDLS and CDR2 YYNGEE. V lost 5 bases and J lost 1; bases outside the gene matches: 11. The CDR3 protein is CASSRRGRADRTDTQYF. Here the CDR3 DNA reads TGTGCCAGCAGTCGTCGCGGGAGGGCGGATCGCACAGATACGCAGTATTTT.

The chain carries TRBV12-2 and TRBJ1-2; the table's D gene call, TRBD1, was not cross checked with the DNA. TRBV12-2 is deemed a pseudogene. The CDR3 spans 14 residues. This CDR3 reads CASRLAGQGLGYTF. The CDR3 DNA sequence: TGTGCAAGTCGCTTAGCGGGACAGGGGCTGGGCTACACCTTC.

This chain links TRBV14 with TRBJ1-2; D is undetermined. Germline V gene sequence: CDR1 SGHDN, CDR2 FVKESK. The CDR3 covers 11 residues. V was shortened by 3 bases and J by 8 bases, with 7 bases between the two germline ends. The CDR3 coding sequence is TGTGCCAGCAGCCAGTTTCTCGGCTACACCTTC. Translation gives CASSQFLGYTF.

V and J are TRBV7-7 and TRBJ2-3; TRBD2 aligns across 8 bases. Germline-derived CDR1 and CDR2 are SSHAT and FNYEAQ (reference sequence). V gave up 2 bases and J gave up 5 bases; unmatched junction bases: 6. The CDR3 is 15 amino acids. The CDR3 here is CASSLTSGGGDTQYF. CDR3 coding DNA: TGTGCCAGCAGCTTAACTAGCGGAGGTGGAGATACGCAGTATTTT.